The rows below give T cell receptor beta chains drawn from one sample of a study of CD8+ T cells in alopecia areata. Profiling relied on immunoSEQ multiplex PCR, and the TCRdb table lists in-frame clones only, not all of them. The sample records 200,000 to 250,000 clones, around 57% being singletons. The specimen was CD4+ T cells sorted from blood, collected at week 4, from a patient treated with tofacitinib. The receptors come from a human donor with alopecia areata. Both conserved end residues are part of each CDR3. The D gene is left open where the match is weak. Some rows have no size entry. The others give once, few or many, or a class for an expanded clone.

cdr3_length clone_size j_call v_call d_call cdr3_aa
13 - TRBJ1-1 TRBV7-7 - CASSLARGTEAFF
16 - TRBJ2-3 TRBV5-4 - CASSLHLSGHTDTQYF
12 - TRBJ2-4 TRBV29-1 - CSVDVAKNIQYF
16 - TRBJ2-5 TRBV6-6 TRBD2 CASSYSPSGGAETQYF
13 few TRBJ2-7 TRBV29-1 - CSVEVILGGEQYF
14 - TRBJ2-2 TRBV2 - CASGRTANTGELFF
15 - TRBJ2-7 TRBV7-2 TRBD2 CASSERFSGSYEQYF
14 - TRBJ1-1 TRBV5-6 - CASSLAGRDTEAFF
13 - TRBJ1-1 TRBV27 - CASSSPISGEAFF
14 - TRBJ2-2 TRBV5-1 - CASSLESNTGELFF
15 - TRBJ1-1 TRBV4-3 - CASSQDNRQNTEAFF
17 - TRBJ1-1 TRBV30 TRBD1 CACSRTGGKRMNTEAFF
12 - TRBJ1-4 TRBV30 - CAWSGGGEKLFF
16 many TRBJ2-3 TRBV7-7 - CASSLGRGSSTDTQYF
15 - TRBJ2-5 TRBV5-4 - CASSLSGGGQETQYF
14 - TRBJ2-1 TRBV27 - CASSFGRSYNEQFF
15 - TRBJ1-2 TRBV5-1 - CASSLGWGSSYGYTF
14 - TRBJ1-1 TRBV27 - CATHGGRRNTEAFF
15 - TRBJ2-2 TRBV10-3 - CVSGPNRADTGELFF
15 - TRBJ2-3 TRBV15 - CATSRDARGVDTQYF
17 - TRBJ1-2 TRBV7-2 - CASSLGLGTGRSDGYTF
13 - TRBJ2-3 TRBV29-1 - CSVLGLLTDTQYF
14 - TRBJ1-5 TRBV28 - CASSLSGGNQPQHF
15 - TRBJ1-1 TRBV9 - CASSGTGLMNTEAFF
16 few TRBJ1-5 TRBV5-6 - CASSLGGASGNQPQHF
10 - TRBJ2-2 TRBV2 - CAIRSGELFF
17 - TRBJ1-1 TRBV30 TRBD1 CAWSVPTGHRPNTEAFF
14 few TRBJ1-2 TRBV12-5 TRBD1 CASHPDTGGKSYTF
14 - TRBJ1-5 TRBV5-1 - CASSPGSSNQPQHF
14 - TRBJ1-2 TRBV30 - CAWSLTSISNGYTF
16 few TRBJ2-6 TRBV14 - CASSQDLGRGANVLTF
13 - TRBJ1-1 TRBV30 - CAWRGQLNTEAFF
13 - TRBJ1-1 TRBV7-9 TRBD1 CASSLGQVPEAFF
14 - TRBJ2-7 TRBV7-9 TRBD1 CASSLGQGEYEQYF
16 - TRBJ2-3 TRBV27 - CASSLSFAAGADTQYF
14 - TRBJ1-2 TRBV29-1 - CSVEDGYRLYGYTF
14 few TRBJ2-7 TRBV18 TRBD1 CASSTRQGVHEQYF
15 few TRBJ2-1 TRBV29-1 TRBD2 CSVDGGTSSYNEQFF
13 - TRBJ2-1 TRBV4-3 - CASSPNLGNEQFF
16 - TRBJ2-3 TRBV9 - CASSVWDKTSTDTQYF
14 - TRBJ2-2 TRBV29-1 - CSAGTPANTGELFF
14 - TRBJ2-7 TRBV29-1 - CSVLLRTSSYEQYF
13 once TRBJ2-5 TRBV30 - CAWSQGFRETQYF
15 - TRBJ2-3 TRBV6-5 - CASSPGVGHTDTQYF
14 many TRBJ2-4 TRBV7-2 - CASSSPLGRTIQYF
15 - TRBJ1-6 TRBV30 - CAWRDGSSYNSPLHF
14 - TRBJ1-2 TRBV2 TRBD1 CASILTGGPYGYTF
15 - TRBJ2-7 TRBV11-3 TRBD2 CASSPRTSGGDEQYF
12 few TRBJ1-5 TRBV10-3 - CASTGGDQPQHF
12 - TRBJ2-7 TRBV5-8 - CASSTPRFEQYF
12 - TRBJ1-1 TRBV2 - CASQTMNTEAFF
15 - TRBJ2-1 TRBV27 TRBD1 CASRVGTGAHNEQFF
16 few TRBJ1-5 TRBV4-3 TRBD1 CASSQDTGGGNQPQHF
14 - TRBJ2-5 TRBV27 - CASSLSRIQETQYF
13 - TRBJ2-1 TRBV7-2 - CASSPLPTYEQFF
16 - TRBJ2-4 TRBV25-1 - CASSVMDGGAKNIQYF
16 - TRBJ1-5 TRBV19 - CASKGKGPNSNQPQHF